This T cell receptor (beta chain) was documented in a study of memory CD4+ T cells and cytomegalovirus serostatus. A note on this clone: Antigen specificity is unknown.

Libraries were prepared by immunoSEQ multiplex PCR; TCRdb keeps only in-frame clonotypes and omits some of them. Among 70,000 to 90,000 clones, around 80% were seen once, and the ten largest hold 2.5% to 3%. Study-level results: 67 of 164 known CMV-associated TCRbeta sequences appeared in CD4+ memory.

Germline CDR1 reads MGHDK; CDR2 reads SYGVNS. The CDR3 runs 16 residues. V lost 8 bases and J lost 2; bases outside the gene matches: 14. Single viable CD3+CD4+CD8-CD45RO+ cells were sorted as the memory CD4+ T cells. Positive selection with CD4 microbeads enriched total CD4+ T cells. The sample taken for sequencing was memory CD4+ T cells from blood. The rearrangement links TRBV25-1 to TRBJ2-5; TRBD1 agrees at 7 bases. The receptor comes from an adult in good health and CMV-seropositive. CDR3 in DNA: TGTGCCAGCGGACAGGTTAGGCCCAGAGATCAAGAGACCCAGTACTTC. It encodes CASGQVRPRDQETQYF. The variable domain in full, with the rest retrieved from reference TRBV25-1 and TRBJ2-5, is EADIYQTPRYLVIGTGKKITLECSQTMGHDKMYWYQQDPGMELHLIHYSYGVNSTEKGDLSSESTVSRIRTEHFPLTLESARPSHTSQYLCASGQVRPRDQETQYFGPGTRLLVL.